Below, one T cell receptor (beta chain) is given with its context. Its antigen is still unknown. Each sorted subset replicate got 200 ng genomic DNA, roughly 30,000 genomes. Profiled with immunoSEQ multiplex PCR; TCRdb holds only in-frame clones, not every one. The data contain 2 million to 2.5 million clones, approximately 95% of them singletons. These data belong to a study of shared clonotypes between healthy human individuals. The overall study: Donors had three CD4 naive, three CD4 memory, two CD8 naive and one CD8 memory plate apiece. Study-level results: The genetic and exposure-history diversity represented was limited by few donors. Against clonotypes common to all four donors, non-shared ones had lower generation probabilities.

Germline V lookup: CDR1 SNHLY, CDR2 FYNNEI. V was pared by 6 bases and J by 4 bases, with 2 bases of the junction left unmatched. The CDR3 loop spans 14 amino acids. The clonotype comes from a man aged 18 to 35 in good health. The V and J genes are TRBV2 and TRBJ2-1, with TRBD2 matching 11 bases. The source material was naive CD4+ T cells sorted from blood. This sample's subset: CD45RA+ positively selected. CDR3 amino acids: CASRTSGGYNEQFF. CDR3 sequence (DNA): TGTGCCAGCAGAACTAGCGGGGGTTACAATGAGCAGTTCTTC.